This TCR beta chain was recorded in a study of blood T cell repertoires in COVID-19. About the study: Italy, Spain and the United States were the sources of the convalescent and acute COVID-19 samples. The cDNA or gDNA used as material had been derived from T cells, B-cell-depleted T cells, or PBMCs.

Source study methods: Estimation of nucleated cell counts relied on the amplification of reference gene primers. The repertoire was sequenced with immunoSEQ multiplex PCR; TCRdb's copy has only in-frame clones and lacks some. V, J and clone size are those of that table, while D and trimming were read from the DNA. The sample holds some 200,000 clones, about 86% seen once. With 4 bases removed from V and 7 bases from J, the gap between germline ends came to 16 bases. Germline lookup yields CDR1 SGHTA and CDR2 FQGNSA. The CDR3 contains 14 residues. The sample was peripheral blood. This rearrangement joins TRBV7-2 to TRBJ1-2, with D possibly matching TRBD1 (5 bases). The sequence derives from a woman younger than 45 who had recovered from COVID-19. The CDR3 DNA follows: TGTGCCAGCAGCTCCCCCTCCCAGGGTTCTGGCTACACCTTC. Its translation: CASSSPSQGSGYTF.